These 13 T cell receptor beta chains originate from one sample sequenced in a study of blood T cell repertoires in COVID-19. Using immunoSEQ multiplex PCR, the repertoire was profiled, and TCRdb retains in-frame clones only, with some absent. The sample lists under 200,000 clones; roughly 85% were seen once. What was sequenced was peripheral blood. The receptor set was obtained from a woman aged 60-70 years with COVID-19, enrolled during active disease.

In its sample, this clone was seen once. V is TRBV9 and J is TRBJ2-5, with 10 bases fitting TRBD1. This CDR3 region has 15 residues. The germline V gene encodes CDR1 SGDLS and CDR2 YYNGEE. The ends lost 3 bases at V and 4 bases at J; junction bases unmatched: 6. The CDR3 DNA follows: TGTGCCAGCAGCGGACCGGGACAGGGGTTAGAGACCCAGTACTTC. Protein product: CASSGPGQGLETQYF.

The gene calls are TRBV2 and TRBJ2-1, with TRBD2 matching over 7 bases. This CDR3 comprises 14 residues. Unmatched junction bases numbered 9, after V lost 9 bases and J lost 4 bases. In germline, CDR1 is SNHLY, CDR2 FYNNEI. In DNA form, the CDR3 reads TGTGCCAGTACACTCGGGGAGGGTTACAATGAGCAGTTCTTC. Amino acid sequence: CASTLGEGYNEQFF.

V usage is TRBV18 and J usage is TRBJ1-5; TRBD1 matches at 7 bases. The CDR3 covers 19 residues. From germline, CDR1 is KGHSH and CDR2 LQKENI. V lost 4 bases and J lost 4; bases outside the gene matches: 19. This chain's CDR3 is CASSLRTGGGVGGNQPQHF. The CDR3 DNA reads TGTGCCAGCTCACTTCGGACAGGAGGAGGGGTGGGAGGAAATCAGCCCCAGCATTTT.

This rearrangement joins TRBV6-5 to TRBJ1-6; perhaps TRBD1 as D (5 bases). V lost 8 bases and J 8 bases, leaving 16 bases between the germline ends. This CDR3 has 14 residues. Germline CDR1 is MNHEY and CDR2 is SVGAGI. As DNA, the CDR3 is TGTGCCAGCGTGCAGCAGGGAGGGTATTCACCCCTCCACTTT. This gives the protein CASVQQGGYSPLHF.

This clone was detected many times. In DNA, the CDR3 is TGCGCCTCCTCGGACAGCCGTTACGAGCAGTACTTC. It codes for CASSDSRYEQYF. The chain couples TRBV10-1 to TRBJ2-7; D possibly corresponds to TRBD1 (6 bases). Trimming cost V 11 bases and J 4 bases, with 15 bases left between them. The CDR3 contains 12 residues. Looked up from germline, CDR1 is WNHNN and CDR2 is SYGVQD (reference sequence).

V is TRBV5-3 and J is TRBJ1-5; D might be TRBD1 (5 bases). TRBV5-3 is an ORF for which the function is uncertain. The CDR3 is made up of 18 amino acids. V was shortened by 0 bases and J by 0 bases, with 16 bases between the two germline ends. In nucleotides, the CDR3 is TGTGCCAGAAGCTTGGAAAGGTCAGGGAAATATAGCAATCAGCCCCAGCATTTT. Translating gives CARSLERSGKYSNQPQHF.

This rearrangement joins TRBV7-2 to TRBJ2-2, with D maybe TRBD1 (5 bases). The V gene lost 2 bases and the J gene lost 7 bases, with 8 bases spanning the gap. CDR1 and CDR2 from the germline V gene are SGHTA and FQGNSA. The CDR3 consists of 13 residues. CDR3 region: CASSLQGIGELFF. The CDR3 DNA follows: TGTGCCAGCAGCTTACAGGGAATCGGGGAGCTGTTTTTT.

The chain links TRBV19 to TRBJ1-1; D not resolved. The germline V gene has CDR1 LNHDA and CDR2 SQIVND (reference sequence). The CDR3 spans 12 residues. Trimming took 3 bases from V and 6 from J, leaving 8 bases between them. The CDR3 protein is CASSIYSSEAFF. CDR3 bases: TGTGCCAGTAGTATTTACAGCTCTGAAGCTTTCTTT.

The chain combines TRBV14 with TRBJ1-1; D gene uncertain. The CDR3 is made up of 14 amino acids. Germline V gene sequence: CDR1 SGHDN, CDR2 FVKESK. Trimming stripped 4 bases from V and 6 bases from J, with 15 bases between. For the CDR3, the DNA is TGTGCCAGCAGCCGCAAAGTAAGGGAGGCTGAAGCTTTCTTT. Encoded protein: CASSRKVREAEAFF.

The chain carries TRBV19 and TRBJ1-5; 9 positions agree with TRBD1. This CDR3 is built from 14 residues. Germline CDR1 reads LNHDA; CDR2 reads SQIVND (reference sequence). The trim removed 6 bases at V and 6 bases at J, leaving 6 bases unmatched. The chain's CDR3 is CASRGDRVAQPQHF. In DNA form, the CDR3 reads TGTGCCAGTAGGGGGGACAGGGTGGCTCAGCCCCAGCATTTT.

The chain is built from TRBV10-1 and TRBJ1-1; 11 bases fit TRBD1. The CDR3 has 15 residues. V shed 3 bases, J shed 7 bases, and the junction held 7 bases outside the gene matches. CDR1 is WNHNN, CDR2 SYGVQD, per germline (reference sequence). This CDR3 is CASSEPGQGVVEAFF. The CDR3 DNA sequence: TGCGCCAGCAGTGAACCGGGACAGGGGGTTGTTGAAGCTTTCTTT.

This chain connects TRBV7-2 to TRBJ1-1; 7 nucleotides agree with TRBD1. V gave up 3 bases and J gave up 1 base; unmatched junction bases: 5. CDR3 length: 15 amino acids. The germline V gene encodes CDR1 SGHTA and CDR2 FQGNSA. CDR3 nucleotide sequence: TGTGCCAGCAGCTTCCTCAGGGGGAGGAACACTGAAGCTTTCTTT. Translation gives CASSFLRGRNTEAFF.

This sequence joins TRBV3-1 (or the pseudogene TRBV3-2) and TRBJ2-1; possible D gene TRBD1, 6 bases. The CDR3 sequence is 12 residues long. CDR1 LGHDT and CDR2 YNNKEL come from the germline V gene (reference sequence). V shed 2 bases and J shed 9 bases, with 8 bases lying between them. CDR3 protein: CASSQIGGEQFF. The CDR3 nucleotides read TGTGCCAGCAGCCAAATAGGGGGTGAGCAGTTCTTC.